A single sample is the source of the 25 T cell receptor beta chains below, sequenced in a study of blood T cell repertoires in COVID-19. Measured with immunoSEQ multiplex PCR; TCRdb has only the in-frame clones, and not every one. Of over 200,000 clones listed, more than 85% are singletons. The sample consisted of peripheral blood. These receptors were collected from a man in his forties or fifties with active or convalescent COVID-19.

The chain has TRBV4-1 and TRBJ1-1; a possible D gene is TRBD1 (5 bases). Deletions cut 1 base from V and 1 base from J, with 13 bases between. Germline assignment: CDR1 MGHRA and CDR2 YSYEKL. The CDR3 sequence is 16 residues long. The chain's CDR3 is CASSQVGLDRNTEAFF. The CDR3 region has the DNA TGCGCCAGCAGCCAAGTCGGTCTAGACAGGAACACTGAAGCTTTCTTT.

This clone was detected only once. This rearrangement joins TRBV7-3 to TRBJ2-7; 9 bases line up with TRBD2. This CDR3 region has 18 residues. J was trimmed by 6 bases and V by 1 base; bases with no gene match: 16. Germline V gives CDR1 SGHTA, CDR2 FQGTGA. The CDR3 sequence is CASSLNPSVGLAGSEQYF. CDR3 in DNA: TGTGCCAGCAGCTTAAACCCTAGCGTGGGGCTAGCGGGAAGCGAGCAGTACTTC.

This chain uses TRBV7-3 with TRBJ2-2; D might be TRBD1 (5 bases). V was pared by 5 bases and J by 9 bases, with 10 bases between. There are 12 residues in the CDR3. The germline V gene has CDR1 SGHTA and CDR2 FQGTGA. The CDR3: CASSPRAWELFF. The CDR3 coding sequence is TGTGCCAGCAGCCCCAGGGCTTGGGAGCTGTTTTTT.

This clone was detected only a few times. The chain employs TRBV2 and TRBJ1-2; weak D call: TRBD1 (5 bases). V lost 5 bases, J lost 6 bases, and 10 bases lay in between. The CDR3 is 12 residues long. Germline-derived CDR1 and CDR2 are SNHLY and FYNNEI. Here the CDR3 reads CASSFQGHGYTF. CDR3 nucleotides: TGTGCCAGCAGTTTCCAGGGCCATGGCTACACCTTC.

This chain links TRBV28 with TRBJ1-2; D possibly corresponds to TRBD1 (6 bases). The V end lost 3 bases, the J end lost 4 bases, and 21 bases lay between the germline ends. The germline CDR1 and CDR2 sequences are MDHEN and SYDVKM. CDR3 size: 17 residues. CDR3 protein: CASSLRVVTGGPYGYTF. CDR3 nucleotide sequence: TGTGCCAGCAGTTTGAGGGTAGTCACGGGGGGGCCCTATGGCTACACCTTC.

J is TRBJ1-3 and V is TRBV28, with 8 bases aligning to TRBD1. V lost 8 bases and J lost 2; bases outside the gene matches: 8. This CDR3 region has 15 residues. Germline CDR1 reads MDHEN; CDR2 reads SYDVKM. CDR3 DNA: TGTGCCAGCGGGCAGACAGGGGACCCTGGAAACACCATATATTTT. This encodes CASGQTGDPGNTIYF.

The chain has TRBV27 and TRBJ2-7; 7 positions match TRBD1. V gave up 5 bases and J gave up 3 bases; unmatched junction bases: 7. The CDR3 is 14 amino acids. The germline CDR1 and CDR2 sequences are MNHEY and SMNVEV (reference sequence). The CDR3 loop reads CASSALTGFYEQYF. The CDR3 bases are TGTGCCAGCAGTGCCCTGACAGGGTTCTACGAGCAGTACTTC.

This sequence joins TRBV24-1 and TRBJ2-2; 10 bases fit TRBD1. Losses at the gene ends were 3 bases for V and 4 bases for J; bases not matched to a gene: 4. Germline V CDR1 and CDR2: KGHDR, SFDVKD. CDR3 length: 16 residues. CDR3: CATSDPGTGVTGELFF. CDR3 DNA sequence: TGTGCCACCAGTGATCCCGGGACAGGGGTCACCGGGGAGCTGTTTTTT.

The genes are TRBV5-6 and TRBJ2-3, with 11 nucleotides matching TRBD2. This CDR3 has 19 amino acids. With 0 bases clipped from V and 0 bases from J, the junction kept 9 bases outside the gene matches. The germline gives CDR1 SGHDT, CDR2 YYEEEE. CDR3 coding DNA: TGTGCCAGCAGCTTGGGAGACAGTCGACTAGCGGGGAGCACAGATACGCAGTATTTT. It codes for CASSLGDSRLAGSTDTQYF.

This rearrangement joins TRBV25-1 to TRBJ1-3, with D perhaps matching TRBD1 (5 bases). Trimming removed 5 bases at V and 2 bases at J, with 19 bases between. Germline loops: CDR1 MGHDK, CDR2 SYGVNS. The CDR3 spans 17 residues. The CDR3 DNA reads TGTGCCAGCAGTCCGAGATTAGTTAGGGGCACTGGAAACACCATATATTTT. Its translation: CASSPRLVRGTGNTIYF.

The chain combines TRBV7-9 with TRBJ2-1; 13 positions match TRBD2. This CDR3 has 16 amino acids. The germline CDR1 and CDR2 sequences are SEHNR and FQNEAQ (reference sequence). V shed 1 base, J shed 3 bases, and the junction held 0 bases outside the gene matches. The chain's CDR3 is CASSLGLAGGYNEQFF. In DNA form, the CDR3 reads TGTGCCAGCAGCTTAGGACTAGCGGGGGGCTACAATGAGCAGTTCTTC.

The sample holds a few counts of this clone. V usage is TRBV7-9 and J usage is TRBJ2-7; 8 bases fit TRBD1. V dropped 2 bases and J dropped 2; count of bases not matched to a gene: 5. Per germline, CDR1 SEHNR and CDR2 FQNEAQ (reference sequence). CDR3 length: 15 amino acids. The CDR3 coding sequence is TGTGCCAGCAGCTTATTTTCGGACAGGGCCTACGAGCAGTACTTC. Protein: CASSLFSDRAYEQYF.

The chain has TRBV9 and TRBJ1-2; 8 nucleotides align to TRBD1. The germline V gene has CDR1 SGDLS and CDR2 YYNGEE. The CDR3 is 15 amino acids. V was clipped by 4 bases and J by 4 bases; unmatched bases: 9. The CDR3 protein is CASSPGQGGAYGYTF. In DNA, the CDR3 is TGTGCCAGCAGCCCAGGACAGGGTGGGGCCTATGGCTACACCTTC.

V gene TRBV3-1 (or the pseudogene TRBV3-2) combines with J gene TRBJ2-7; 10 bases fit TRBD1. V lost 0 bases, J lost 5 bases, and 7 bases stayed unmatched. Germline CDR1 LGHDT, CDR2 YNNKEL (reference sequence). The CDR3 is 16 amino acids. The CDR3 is CASSQDSGTGVNEQYF. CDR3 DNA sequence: TGTGCCAGCAGCCAAGATTCGGGGACAGGGGTCAACGAGCAGTACTTC.

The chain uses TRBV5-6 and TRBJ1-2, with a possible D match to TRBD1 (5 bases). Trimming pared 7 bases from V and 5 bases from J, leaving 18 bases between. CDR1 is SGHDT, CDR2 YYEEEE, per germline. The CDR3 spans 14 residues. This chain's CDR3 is CASEIWGLRYGYTF. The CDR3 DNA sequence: TGTGCCAGCGAGATATGGGGACTGCGGTATGGCTACACCTTC.

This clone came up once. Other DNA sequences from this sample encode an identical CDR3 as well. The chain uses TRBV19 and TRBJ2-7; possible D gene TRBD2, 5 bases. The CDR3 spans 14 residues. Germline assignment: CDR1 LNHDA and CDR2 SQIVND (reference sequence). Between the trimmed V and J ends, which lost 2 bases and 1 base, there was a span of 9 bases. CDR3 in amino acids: CASSITGGSYEQYF. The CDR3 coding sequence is TGTGCCAGTAGTATAACGGGCGGGTCCTACGAGCAGTACTTC.

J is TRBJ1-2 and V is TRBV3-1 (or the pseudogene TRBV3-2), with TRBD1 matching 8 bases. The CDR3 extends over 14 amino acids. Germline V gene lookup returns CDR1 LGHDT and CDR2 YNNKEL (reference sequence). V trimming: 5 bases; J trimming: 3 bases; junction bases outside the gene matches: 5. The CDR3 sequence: CASSNPGGHYGYTF. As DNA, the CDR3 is TGTGCCAGCAGCAACCCAGGGGGCCACTATGGCTACACCTTC.

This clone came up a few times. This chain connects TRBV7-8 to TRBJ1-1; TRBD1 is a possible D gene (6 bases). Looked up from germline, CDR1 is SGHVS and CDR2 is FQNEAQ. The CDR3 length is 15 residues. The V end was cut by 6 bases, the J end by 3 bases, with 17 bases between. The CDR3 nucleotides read TGTGCCAGCAGTAAACTTTTACAGGGAGACACTGAAGCTTTCTTT. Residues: CASSKLLQGDTEAFF.

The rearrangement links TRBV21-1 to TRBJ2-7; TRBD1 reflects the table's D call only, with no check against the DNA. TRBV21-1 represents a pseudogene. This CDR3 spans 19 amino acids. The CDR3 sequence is CASSKLRDPRANPICEQYF. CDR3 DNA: TGTGCCAGCAGCAAACTCAGGGATCCTCGGGCCAACCCGATCTGCGAGCAGTACTTC.

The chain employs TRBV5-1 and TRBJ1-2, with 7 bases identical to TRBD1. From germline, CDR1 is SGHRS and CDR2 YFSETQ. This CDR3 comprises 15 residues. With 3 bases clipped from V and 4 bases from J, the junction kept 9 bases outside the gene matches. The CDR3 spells CASSSSSGTVYGYTF. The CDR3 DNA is TGCGCCAGCAGCTCCTCTTCCGGGACAGTCTATGGCTACACCTTC.

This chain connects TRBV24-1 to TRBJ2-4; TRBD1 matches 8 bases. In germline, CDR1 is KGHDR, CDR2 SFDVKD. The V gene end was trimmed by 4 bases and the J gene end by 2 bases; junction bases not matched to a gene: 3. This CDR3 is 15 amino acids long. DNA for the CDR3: TGTGCCACCAGTGACCGACAGGGGCCCAAAAACATTCAGTACTTC. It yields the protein CATSDRQGPKNIQYF.

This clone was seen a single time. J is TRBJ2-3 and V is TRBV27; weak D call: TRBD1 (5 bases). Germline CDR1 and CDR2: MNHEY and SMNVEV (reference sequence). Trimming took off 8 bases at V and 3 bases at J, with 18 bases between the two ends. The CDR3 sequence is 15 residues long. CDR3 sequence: CASSGHYPVTDTQYF. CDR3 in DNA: TGTGCCAGCTCTGGACACTACCCCGTGACAGATACGCAGTATTTT.

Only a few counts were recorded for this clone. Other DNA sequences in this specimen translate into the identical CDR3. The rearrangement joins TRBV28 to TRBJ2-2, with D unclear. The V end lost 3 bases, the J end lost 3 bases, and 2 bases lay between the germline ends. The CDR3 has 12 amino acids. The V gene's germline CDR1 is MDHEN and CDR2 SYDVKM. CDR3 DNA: TGTGCCAGCAGTTTCTACACCGGGGAGCTGTTTTTT. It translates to CASSFYTGELFF.

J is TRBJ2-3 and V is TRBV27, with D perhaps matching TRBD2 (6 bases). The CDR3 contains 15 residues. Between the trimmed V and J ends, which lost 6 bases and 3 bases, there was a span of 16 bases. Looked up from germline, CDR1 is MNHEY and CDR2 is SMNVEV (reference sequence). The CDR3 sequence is CASRFGLALTDTQYF. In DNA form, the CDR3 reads TGTGCCAGCAGGTTCGGGCTAGCGTTAACAGATACGCAGTATTTT.

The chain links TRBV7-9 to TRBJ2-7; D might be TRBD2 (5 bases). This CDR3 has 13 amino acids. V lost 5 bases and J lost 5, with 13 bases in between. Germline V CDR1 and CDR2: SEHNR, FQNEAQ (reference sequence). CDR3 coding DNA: TGTGCCAGCAGCCCTCGGTCCGGGGACGAGCAGTACTTC. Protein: CASSPRSGDEQYF. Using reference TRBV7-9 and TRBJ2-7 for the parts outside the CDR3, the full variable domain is DTGVSQNPRHKITKRGQNVTFRCDPISEHNRLYWYRQTLGQGPEFLTYFQNEAQLEKSRLLSDRFSAERPKGSFSTLEIQRTEQGDSAMYLCASSPRSGDEQYFGPGTRLTVT.